One sample yielded the 5 T cell receptor beta chains listed below, sequenced in a study of blood T cell repertoires in COVID-19. Clones were read by immunoSEQ multiplex PCR, and TCRdb kept only the in-frame ones, dropping some. The data hold roughly 51,000 clones, with roughly nine tenths observed a single time. The specimen was peripheral blood. Every receptor here comes from a woman in her sixties with active or convalescent COVID-19.

This clone showed up just a few times. V usage is TRBV24-1 and J usage is TRBJ1-5; possibly TRBD1 for D (6 bases). Germline-derived CDR1 and CDR2 are KGHDR and SFDVKD. This CDR3 has 13 residues. Trimming removed 5 bases from V and 6 bases from J, with 10 bases in between. CDR3 nucleotides: TGTGCCACCAGTGGCGCCAGGGGTCAGCCCCAGCATTTT. It specifies CATSGARGQPQHF.

The V and J genes are TRBV6-5 and TRBJ1-5, with unresolved D. The CDR3 loop spans 13 amino acids. Trimming took off 6 bases at V and 1 base at J, with 7 bases between the two ends. Germline values: CDR1 MNHEY, CDR2 SVGAGI. CDR3: CASRPHSNQPQHF. CDR3 coding DNA: TGTGCCAGCAGACCACACAGCAATCAGCCCCAGCATTTT.

The gene calls are TRBV10-3 and TRBJ2-2; the match to TRBD2 covers 7 bases. J was trimmed by 7 bases and V by 4 bases; bases with no gene match: 3. Germline V gene data show CDR1 as ENHRY and CDR2 as SYGVKD. The CDR3 has 13 amino acids. Written as DNA, the CDR3 is TGTGCCATCAGTGTGGCGGGAGACGGGGAGCTGTTTTTT. Translation gives CAISVAGDGELFF.

The rearrangement joins TRBV29-1 to TRBJ1-1; D is perhaps TRBD1 (5 bases). Germline V gene sequence: CDR1 SQVTM, CDR2 ANQGSEA. V gave up 7 bases and J gave up 1 base, with 13 bases separating them. CDR3 size: 13 residues. This CDR3 reads CSADQGGNTEAFF. CDR3 nucleotide sequence: TGCAGCGCTGACCAGGGCGGGAACACTGAAGCTTTCTTT.

The chain recombines TRBV5-1 with TRBJ2-1; TRBD1 matches at 8 bases. V shed 6 bases and J 0 bases; nucleotides not matched to a gene: 5. The germline V gene encodes CDR1 SGHRS and CDR2 YFSETQ. The CDR3 totals 15 residues. For the CDR3, the DNA is TGCGCCAGCAACGCCAGGGGGCTCTCCTACAATGAGCAGTTCTTC. Translation gives CASNARGLSYNEQFF.